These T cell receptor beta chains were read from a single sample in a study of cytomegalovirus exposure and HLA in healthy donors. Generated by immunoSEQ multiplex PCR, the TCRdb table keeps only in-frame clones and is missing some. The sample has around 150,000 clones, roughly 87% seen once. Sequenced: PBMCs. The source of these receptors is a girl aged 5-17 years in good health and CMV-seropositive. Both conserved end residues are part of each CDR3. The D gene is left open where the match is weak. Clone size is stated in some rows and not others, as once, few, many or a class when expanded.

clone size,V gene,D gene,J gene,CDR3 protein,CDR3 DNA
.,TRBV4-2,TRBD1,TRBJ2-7,CASSQFTGGLEQYF,TGTGCCAGCAGCCAATTTACAGGGGGCCTCGAGCAGTACTTC
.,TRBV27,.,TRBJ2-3,CASSSGRSTDTQYF,TGTGCCAGCAGTTCAGGGCGGAGCACAGATACGCAGTATTTT
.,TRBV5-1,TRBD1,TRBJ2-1,CASSLGGTGNNEQFF,TGCGCCAGCAGCTTGGGGGGGACAGGGAACAATGAGCAGTTCTTC
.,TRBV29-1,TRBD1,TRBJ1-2,CSVLRDRTFYGYTF,TGCAGCGTTCTGAGGGACAGAACCTTCTATGGCTACACCTTC
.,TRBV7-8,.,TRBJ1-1,CASSSPTQEAFF,TGTGCCAGCAGCTCACCGACTCAGGAAGCTTTCTTT
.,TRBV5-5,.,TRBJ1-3,CASSMTVTGNTIYF,TGTGCCAGCAGCATGACAGTTACTGGAAACACCATATATTTT
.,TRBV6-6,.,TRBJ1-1,CASRTPDRPPEAFF,TGTGCCAGCAGGACCCCTGACAGGCCCCCTGAAGCTTTCTTT
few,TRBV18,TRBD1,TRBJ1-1,CASSSLTPGQPNTEAFF,TGTGCCAGCTCATCCCTGACCCCGGGACAGCCGAACACTGAAGCTTTCTTT
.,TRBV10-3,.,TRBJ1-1,CAISAEQGLSAEAFF,TGTGCCATCAGTGCGGAACAGGGTCTTTCGGCTGAAGCTTTCTTT
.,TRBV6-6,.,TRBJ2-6,CASDGVHLSGANVLTF,TGTGCCAGCGACGGGGTGCACCTCTCTGGGGCCAACGTCCTGACTTTC
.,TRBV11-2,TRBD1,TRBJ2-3,CASSPIEGATDTQYF,TGTGCCAGCAGCCCTATCGAGGGGGCCACAGATACGCAGTATTTT
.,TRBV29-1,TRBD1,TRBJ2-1,CSVVSLDRERNEQFF,TGCAGCGTTGTTTCCCTGGACAGGGAAAGGAATGAGCAGTTCTTC
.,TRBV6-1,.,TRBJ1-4,CASNLSLGEKLFF,TGTGCCAGCAACCTCTCACTCGGTGAAAAACTGTTTTTT
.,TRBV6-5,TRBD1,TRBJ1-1,CASSDRETEAFF,TGTGCCAGCAGCGACAGGGAAACTGAAGCTTTCTTT
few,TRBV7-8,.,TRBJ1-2,CASSFAYGGSYGYTF,TGTGCCAGCAGCTTTGCATACGGCGGATCCTATGGCTACACCTTC
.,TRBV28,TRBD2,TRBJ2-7,CASSSIAGGGNEQYF,TGTGCCAGCAGTTCTATCGCGGGGGGCGGCAACGAGCAGTACTTC
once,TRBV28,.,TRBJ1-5,CASYGGDSNQPQHF,TGTGCCAGCTACGGGGGAGATAGCAATCAGCCCCAGCATTTT
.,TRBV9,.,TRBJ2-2,CASSLGSTGELFF,TGTGCCAGCAGCCTTGGCAGCACCGGGGAGCTGTTTTTT
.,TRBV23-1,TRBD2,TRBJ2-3,CASSQVPSGSPDTQYF,TGCGCCAGCAGTCAGGTGCCTAGCGGGAGCCCAGATACGCAGTATTTT
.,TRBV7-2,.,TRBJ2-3,CASSLAGFTDTQYF,TGTGCCAGCAGCTTAGCCGGTTTCACAGATACGCAGTATTTT
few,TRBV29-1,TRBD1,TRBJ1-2,CSVEIPGTDYGYTF,TGCAGCGTAGAGATCCCCGGGACAGACTATGGCTACACCTTC
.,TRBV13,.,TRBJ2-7,CASSLFSTGKGSYEQYF,TGTGCCAGCAGCTTATTCTCGACAGGTAAAGGGTCCTACGAGCAGTACTTC
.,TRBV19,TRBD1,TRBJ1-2,CASSADRDRGYGYTF,TGTGCCAGTAGTGCAGACCGGGACAGGGGGTACGGCTACACCTTC
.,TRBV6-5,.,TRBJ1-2,CASSRGALWDGYTF,TGTGCCAGCAGCCGGGGGGCTCTGTGGGATGGCTACACCTTC
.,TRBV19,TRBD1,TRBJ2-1,CASSPGQGINEQFF,TGTGCCAGTAGTCCGGGACAGGGGATCAATGAGCAGTTCTTC
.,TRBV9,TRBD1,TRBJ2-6,CASSTSSGTAASGANVLTF,TGTGCCAGCAGCACCTCTTCCGGGACAGCGGCCTCTGGGGCCAACGTCCTGACTTTC
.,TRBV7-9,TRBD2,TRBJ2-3,CASSLQGLAATDTQYF,TGTGCCAGCAGCTTACAAGGGCTAGCGGCAACAGATACGCAGTATTTT
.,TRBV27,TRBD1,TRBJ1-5,CASSLDRDSHQPQHF,TGTGCCAGCAGTCTAGATCGGGACAGCCATCAGCCCCAGCATTTT
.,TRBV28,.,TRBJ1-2,CASRPPPRQFRYGYTF,TGTGCCAGCAGGCCGCCCCCGAGACAGTTCCGTTATGGCTACACCTTC
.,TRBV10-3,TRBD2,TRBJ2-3,CAISEAGLAGVGDTQYF,TGTGCCATCAGTGAGGCTGGACTAGCGGGGGTAGGAGATACGCAGTATTTT
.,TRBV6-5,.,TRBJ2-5,CASSYPGLGGQETQYF,TGTGCCAGCAGTTATCCGGGACTAGGGGGCCAGGAGACCCAGTACTTC
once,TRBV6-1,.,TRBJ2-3,CASSEGPSTDTQYF,TGTGCCAGCAGTGAAGGGCCGAGCACAGATACGCAGTATTTT
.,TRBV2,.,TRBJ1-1,CASSELGRANTEAFF,TGTGCCAGCAGTGAACTCGGCAGGGCGAACACTGAAGCTTTCTTT
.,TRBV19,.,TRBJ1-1,CASSTFTSGSNTEAFF,TGTGCCAGTAGTACCTTTACCTCGGGGAGCAACACTGAAGCTTTCTTT
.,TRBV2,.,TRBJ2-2,CASTRAENTGELFF,TGTGCCAGCACCCGTGCGGAGAACACCGGGGAGCTGTTTTTT
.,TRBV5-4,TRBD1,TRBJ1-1,CASSSRDRVEKAFF,TGTGCCAGCAGCTCCAGGGACAGGGTGGAAAAAGCTTTCTTT
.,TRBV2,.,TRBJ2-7,CASSGGSSYEQYF,TGTGCCAGCAGTGGAGGGAGCTCCTACGAGCAGTACTTC
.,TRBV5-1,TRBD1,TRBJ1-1,CASSLPGGNTEAFF,TGCGCCAGCAGCTTGCCAGGGGGGAACACTGAAGCTTTCTTT
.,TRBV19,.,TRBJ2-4,CASRPPGDAKNIQYF,TGTGCCAGTAGACCTCCGGGGGACGCCAAAAACATTCAGTACTTC
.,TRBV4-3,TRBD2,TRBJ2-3,CASSQGLAGGLADTQYF,TGCGCCAGCAGCCAAGGACTAGCGGGGGGGCTCGCAGATACGCAGTATTTT